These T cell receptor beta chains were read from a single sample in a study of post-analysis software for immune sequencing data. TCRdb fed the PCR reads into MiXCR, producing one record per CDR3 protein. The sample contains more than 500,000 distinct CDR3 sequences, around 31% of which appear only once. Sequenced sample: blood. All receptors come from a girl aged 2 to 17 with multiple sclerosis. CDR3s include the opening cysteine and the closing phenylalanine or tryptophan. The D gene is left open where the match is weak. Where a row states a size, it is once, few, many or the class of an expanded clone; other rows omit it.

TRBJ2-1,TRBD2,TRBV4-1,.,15,CASSPSGGAEDEQFF,TGCGCCAGCAGTCCGAGCGGGGGGGCCGAGGATGAGCAGTTCTTC
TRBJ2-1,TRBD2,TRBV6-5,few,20,CASSWTGGTSGGVQYNEQFF,TGTGCCAGCAGTTGGACAGGCGGGACTAGCGGGGGGGTTCAATACAATGAGCAGTTCTTC
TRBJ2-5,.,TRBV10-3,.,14,CAISIGQRGETQYF,TGTGCCATCTCTATAGGACAACGGGGAGAGACCCAGTACTTC
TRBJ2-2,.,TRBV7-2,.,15,CASSLGELSTGELFF,TGTGCCAGCAGCTTAGGGGAACTGAGCACCGGGGAGCTGTTTTTT
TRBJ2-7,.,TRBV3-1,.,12,CASSLFFDEQYF,TGTGCCAGCAGCCTATTCTTCGACGAGCAGTACTTC
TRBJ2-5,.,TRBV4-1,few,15,CASSQESGWQETQYF,TGCGCCAGCAGCCAAGAGTCGGGATGGCAAGAGACCCAGTACTTC
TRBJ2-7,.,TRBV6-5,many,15,CASRHPGRPHYEQYF,TGTGCCAGCAGACACCCGGGACGCCCACACTACGAGCAGTACTTC
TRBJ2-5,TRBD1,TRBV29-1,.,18,CSVQGAWGLPLAGGTQYF,TGCAGCGTCCAGGGGGCCTGGGGACTTCCCTTAGCAGGGGGGACCCAGTACTTC
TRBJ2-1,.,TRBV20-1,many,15,CSADDHGSSYNEQFF,TGCAGTGCTGACGATCATGGGAGCTCCTACAATGAGCAGTTCTTC
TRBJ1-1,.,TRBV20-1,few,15,CSARSKGKVNTEAFF,TGCAGTGCTAGAAGTAAGGGAAAGGTGAACACTGAAGCTTTCTTT
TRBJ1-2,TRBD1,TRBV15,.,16,CATSGRDRGLSYDYTF,TGTGCCACCAGCGGACGGGACAGGGGGCTTTCCTATGACTACACCTTC
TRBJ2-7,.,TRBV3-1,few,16,CASSRTFGDTSYEQYF,TGTGCCAGCAGCCGCACATTCGGCGACACCTCCTACGAGCAGTACTTC
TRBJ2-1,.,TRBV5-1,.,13,CASSQRTVNEQFF,TGCGCCAGCAGCCAAAGGACGGTAAATGAGCAGTTCTTC
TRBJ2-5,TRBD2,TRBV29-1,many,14,CSVGGLASQETQYF,TGCAGCGTCGGCGGACTAGCGAGCCAAGAGACCCAGTACTTC
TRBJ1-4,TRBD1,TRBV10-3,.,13,CASKQGASEKLFF,TGTGCCAGCAAACAGGGGGCGAGTGAAAAACTGTTTTTT
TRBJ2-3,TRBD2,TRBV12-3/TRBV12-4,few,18,CASSLARPGGGAQDTQYF,TGTGCCAGCAGTTTAGCGCGCCCTGGCGGGGGGGCTCAAGATACGCAGTATTTT
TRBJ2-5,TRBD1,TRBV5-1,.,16,CASSLDPPGQPDEQYF,TGCGCCAGCAGCTTGGATCCCCCGGGACAGCCGGATGAGCAGTACTTC
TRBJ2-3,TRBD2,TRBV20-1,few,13,CSASGTSPNTQYF,TGCAGTGCTTCCGGGACTAGCCCAAATACGCAGTATTTT